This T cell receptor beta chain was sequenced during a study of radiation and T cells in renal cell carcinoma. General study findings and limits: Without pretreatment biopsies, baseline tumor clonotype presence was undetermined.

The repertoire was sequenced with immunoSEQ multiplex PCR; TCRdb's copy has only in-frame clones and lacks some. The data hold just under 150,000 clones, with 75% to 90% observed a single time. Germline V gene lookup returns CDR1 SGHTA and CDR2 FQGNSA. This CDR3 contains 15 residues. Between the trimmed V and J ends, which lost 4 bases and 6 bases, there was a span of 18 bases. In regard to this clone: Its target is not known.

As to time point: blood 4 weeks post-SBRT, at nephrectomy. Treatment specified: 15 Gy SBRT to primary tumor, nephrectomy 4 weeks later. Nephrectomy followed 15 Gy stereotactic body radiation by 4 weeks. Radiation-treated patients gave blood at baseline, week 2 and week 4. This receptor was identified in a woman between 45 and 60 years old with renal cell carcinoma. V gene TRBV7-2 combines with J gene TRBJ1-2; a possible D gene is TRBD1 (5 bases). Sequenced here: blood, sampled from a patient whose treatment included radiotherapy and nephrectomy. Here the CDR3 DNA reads TGTGCCAGCAGCTCAAAAGGGGCCTTAGCTGATGGCTACACCTTC. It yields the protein CASSSKGALADGYTF.